What follows are 22 T cell receptor beta chains derived from one specimen sequenced in a study of blood T cells in healthy people across ages. Combining a sample-barcoded 5' primer with a J-beta primer mix, a second PCR ran for roughly 6 to 12 cycles. One entry per CDR3 protein results from TCRdb running MiXCR on the 5' RACE reads. The sample carries more than 450,000 distinct CDR3 sequences, roughly a quarter recorded once. These data were likewise used in another study, on T cells of mothers and their children.

What was sequenced was blood. Receptors originate from a boy between 2 and 10 years old in good health.

This clonotype was picked up a small number of times. The chain recombines TRBV20-1 with TRBJ1-2; D remains unclear. This CDR3 region has 13 residues. Trimming left V 0 bases short and J 8 bases short, with 13 bases between. In germline, CDR1 is DFQATT, CDR2 SNEGSKA (reference sequence). The CDR3 DNA follows: TGCAGTGCTAGAGACCCGCAATCCCGGGGCTACACCTTC. Translated, it gives CSARDPQSRGYTF.

CDR3 nucleotide sequence: TGTGCCAGCAGGTACCGGGCATCACGGAACATTCAGTACTTC. Translated, it gives CASRYRASRNIQYF. This sequence joins TRBV2 and TRBJ2-4; D unresolved. Germline CDR1 is SNHLY and CDR2 is FYNNEI. The CDR3 consists of 14 residues. The V gene lost 6 bases and the J gene lost 7 bases, with 16 bases spanning the gap.

This clonotype was found a few times. The chain is built from TRBV20-1 and TRBJ2-6; 7 bases line up with TRBD1. This CDR3 comprises 14 residues. V was clipped by 1 base and J by 4 bases; unmatched bases: 1. Germline V gene data show CDR1 as DFQATT and CDR2 as SNEGSKA (reference sequence). The CDR3 sequence: CSARARGGANVLTF. The CDR3 region has the DNA TGCAGTGCTAGAGCCAGGGGGGGGGCCAACGTCCTGACTTTC.

This clonotype was recorded a few times. The chain uses TRBV7-9 and TRBJ2-7; D could derive from TRBD1 or TRBD2 (6 bases each). V was cut by 5 bases and J by 6 bases, with 11 bases left in between. CDR1 and CDR2 from the germline V gene are SEHNR and FQNEAQ (reference sequence). This CDR3 has 12 residues. In DNA form, the CDR3 reads TGTGCCAGCAGCCCCCCGGGGGCCGAGCAGTACTTC. The encoded protein is CASSPPGAEQYF.

This clonotype was detected a few times. The chain recombines TRBV30 with TRBJ1-2; 7 bases match TRBD1. V trimming: 7 bases; J trimming: 5 bases; junction bases outside the gene matches: 13. Germline values: CDR1 GTSNPN, CDR2 SVGIG (reference sequence). The CDR3 has 14 amino acids. In DNA, the CDR3 is TGTGCCTTACTTGGACAGGTCAAGGGATATGGCTACACCTTC. Translation gives CALLGQVKGYGYTF.

This chain links TRBV28 with TRBJ2-3, with 12 bases aligning to TRBD2. Germline assignment: CDR1 MDHEN and CDR2 SYDVKM. Trimming cost V 4 bases and J 5 bases; bases outside gene matches: 22. The CDR3 extends over 21 amino acids. DNA for the CDR3: TGTGCCAGCAGTTCCTTTTGGGACCCGGAGGCTAGCGGGGGGGCCCGAGATACGCAGTATTTT. Translation gives CASSSFWDPEASGGARDTQYF.

Only a few counts were recorded for this clonotype. J is TRBJ2-3 and V is TRBV12-3 or TRBV12-4; 10 bases align to TRBD2. J gave up 9 bases and V 2 bases, and 11 bases lay outside the gene matches. The CDR3 contains 16 residues. The CDR3 sequence is CASSLRPGLAKGTQYF. CDR3 in DNA: TGTGCCAGCAGTTTACGTCCGGGACTAGCGAAGGGGACGCAGTATTTT.

The chain joins TRBV7-9 to TRBJ2-1, with TRBD2 matching 8 bases. This CDR3 spans 16 amino acids. Unmatched junction bases numbered 4, after V lost 3 bases and J lost 0 bases. The V gene's germline CDR1 is SEHNR and CDR2 FQNEAQ (reference sequence). CDR3 residues: CASSFSGTSSYNEQFF. CDR3 nucleotide sequence: TGTGCCAGCAGCTTTAGCGGGACGAGCTCCTACAATGAGCAGTTCTTC.

This clonotype was seen more than once but under ten times. The chain combines TRBV4-1 with TRBJ1-2, with TRBD1 matching over 11 bases. This CDR3 spans 16 amino acids. Trimming removed 0 bases from V and 5 bases from J; junction bases left unmatched: 5. Germline loops: CDR1 MGHRA, CDR2 YSYEKL. The CDR3 loop is CASSQDPGQGDYGYTF. Here the CDR3 DNA reads TGCGCCAGCAGCCAAGATCCGGGACAGGGGGATTATGGCTACACCTTC.

This clonotype was counted between two and nine times. The junction departs from the called germline gene at one end, perhaps through a read error. The chain carries TRBV7-6 and TRBJ1-6; no clear D. Germline V lookup: CDR1 SGHVS, CDR2 FNYEAQ. CDR3 size: 15 residues. The CDR3 sequence is CASSLSGVGNSPLRF. The DNA for the CDR3 is TGTGCCAGCAGCTTATCGGGAGTTGGTAATTCACCCCTCCGCTTT.

The rearrangement links TRBV7-2 to TRBJ2-3; TRBD1 agrees at 8 bases. CDR3 length: 18 amino acids. V shed 0 bases and J 2 bases; nucleotides not matched to a gene: 10. CDR1 and CDR2 from the germline V gene are SGHTA and FQGNSA. For the CDR3, the DNA is TGTGCCAGCAGCTTAGCCCCCCGACAGGGGCCTTACACAGATACGCAGTATTTT. Translated, it gives CASSLAPRQGPYTDTQYF.

This clonotype was seen a few times. The V and J genes are TRBV27 and TRBJ1-5; 8 positions agree with TRBD1. The junction had 5 bases not matched to a gene; V was cut back by 3 bases and J by 7 bases. Germline loops: CDR1 MNHEY, CDR2 SMNVEV (reference sequence). The CDR3 sequence is 14 residues long. CDR3 amino acids: CASSFQGAEQPQHF. CDR3 DNA sequence: TGTGCCAGCAGTTTCCAGGGGGCGGAACAGCCCCAGCATTTT.

In this sample, this clonotype turned up a few times. The genes are TRBV2 and TRBJ2-7, with D perhaps matching TRBD1 (5 bases). With 0 bases removed from V and 2 bases from J, the gap between germline ends came to 11 bases. Germline V gene lookup returns CDR1 SNHLY and CDR2 FYNNEI. This CDR3 is built from 15 residues. CDR3 sequence reads: CASSEAVDTTYEQYF. The CDR3 DNA is TGTGCCAGCAGTGAAGCGGTGGACACAACCTACGAGCAGTACTTC.

This clonotype was detected only a few times. The chain employs TRBV11-1 and TRBJ2-2, with 9 nucleotides matching TRBD2. J was trimmed by 6 bases and V by 5 bases; bases with no gene match: 7. In germline, CDR1 is SGHAT, CDR2 FQDESV (reference sequence). The CDR3 loop spans 15 amino acids. CDR3 DNA sequence: TGTGCCAGCAGCAAACTAGCGGGTTTTCCCGGGGAGCTGTTTTTT. Its translation: CASSKLAGFPGELFF.

The J gene is TRBJ2-3, the V gene TRBV4-3, with TRBD2 identical over 7 bases. Trimming took 4 bases from V and 4 from J; bases not matched to a gene: 8. CDR1 is LGHNA, CDR2 YSLEER, per germline. The CDR3 is 15 residues long. The CDR3 sequence is CASSRAAGVSDTQYF. The DNA of the CDR3 is TGCGCCAGCAGCCGGGCGGCGGGAGTTTCAGATACGCAGTATTTT.

The chain links TRBV12-3 or TRBV12-4 to TRBJ2-3, with D possibly TRBD1 on 6 matching bases. The V end lost 8 bases, the J end lost 5 bases, and 23 bases lay between the germline ends. The CDR3 is 16 residues long. The CDR3 region has the DNA TGTGCCAGCCAGGGGTCTATGTTTATGGGGAGAGATACGCAGTATTTT. It yields the protein CASQGSMFMGRDTQYF.

There are a few counts of this clonotype. The junction does not match germline at one end; this may be a read error. In DNA, the CDR3 is TGCAGCGTTGGCCATGGTGAGGGCTACGAGCGGTACTTC. This translates into CSVGHGEGYERYF. J is TRBJ2-7 and V is TRBV29-1, with a tentative D call TRBD2 (5 bases). From germline, CDR1 is SQVTM and CDR2 ANQGSEA. The CDR3 has 13 residues.

The CDR3 sequence: CASRQDLSGNTIYF. DNA of the CDR3: TGTGCCAGCAGGCAGGACCTCTCTGGAAACACCATATATTTT. The rearrangement joins TRBV6-5 to TRBJ1-3; no definite D call. V lost 6 bases and J lost 0, with 9 bases in between. CDR1 and CDR2 from the germline V gene are MNHEY and SVGAGI. The length of the CDR3 is 14 residues.

The chain uses TRBV12-3 or TRBV12-4 and TRBJ1-3; D gene unclear. V lost 7 bases and J lost 2, with 9 bases in between. The CDR3 is made up of 13 amino acids. The DNA for the CDR3 is TGTGCCAGCACTCGAATCCCTGGAAACACCATATATTTT. This codes for CASTRIPGNTIYF.

The V call is TRBV6-5, the J call TRBJ2-3, with TRBD2 identical over 8 bases. The CDR3 contains 14 residues. Germline CDR1 is MNHEY and CDR2 is SVGAGI. Trimming removed 7 bases from V and 0 bases from J; junction bases left unmatched: 3. The chain's CDR3 is CASMRGVSTDTQYF. Here the CDR3 DNA reads TGTGCCAGCATGCGGGGGGTTAGCACAGATACGCAGTATTTT.

The chain employs TRBV13 and TRBJ2-1; D is unclear. CDR1 and CDR2 from the germline V gene are PRHDT and FYEKMQ (reference sequence). This CDR3 has 12 residues. Trimming cost V 5 bases and J 6 bases, with 8 bases left between them. The CDR3 region is CASSERSNEQFF. In DNA, the CDR3 is TGTGCCAGCAGCGAACGGTCCAATGAGCAGTTCTTC.

This sequence joins TRBV11-1 and TRBJ1-1; D remains ambiguous. The CDR3 has 15 amino acids. The V end was cut by 5 bases, the J end by 1 base, with 14 bases between. From germline, CDR1 is SGHAT and CDR2 FQDESV (reference sequence). The DNA of the CDR3 is TGTGCCAGCAGCAACGCCTACCCGAGGAACACTGAAGCTTTCTTT. Protein product: CASSNAYPRNTEAFF.